This TCR beta chain was documented in a study of T-cell reconstitution after alpha-beta-depleted transplantation in children. General study findings and limits: Among T cells one year after transplant, newly produced cells accounted for most counts and diversity. Alpha-beta T cells present about two months after transplant were reported to originate from several hundred expanded graft clones.

Per germline, CDR1 MDHEN and CDR2 SYDVKM. This CDR3 spans 19 amino acids. V was pared by 8 bases and J by 0 bases, with 26 bases between. The library targeted TCRbeta and was prepared with unique molecular identifiers. One entry per CDR3 protein, called by TCRdb with MiXCR from the PCR reads. The top ten clones hold 12% to 15% of a sample with about 600,000 distinct CDR3 sequences, about 23% of them seen once. As for this clonotype: What it recognizes is unknown.

Source: PBMCs, mostly from graft donor cells, taken 360 days after TCRalphabeta/CD19-depleted stem cell transplant. V is TRBV28 and J is TRBJ2-1; the D gene could be TRBD1 or TRBD2 (5 bases each). The origin of this receptor is a boy younger than two who had a stem cell transplant for acute myeloid leukemia, so the T cells may come from the graft donor. This CDR3 reads CASPRDRGPAPGSYNEQFF. Written as DNA, the CDR3 is TGTGCCAGCCCCCGGGACCGGGGCCCAGCACCGGGCTCCTACAATGAGCAGTTCTTC.